These 6 T cell receptor beta chains were all obtained from the same sample, sequenced in a study of blood T cells in healthy people across ages. With a J-beta primer mix and a sample-barcoded 5' primer, a second PCR ran 7 to 11 cycles. Via MiXCR, TCRdb re-called the 5' RACE reads, giving one row per CDR3 protein. Of about 1,600,000 distinct CDR3 sequences listed, roughly 40% are singletons. Material for sequencing was blood. These receptor sequences come from a woman aged 18-29 years in good health.

This clonotype was seen more than once but under ten times. The chain links TRBV11-2 to TRBJ1-2; 8 nucleotides agree with TRBD1. This CDR3 is 16 amino acids long. Germline V lookup: CDR1 SGHAT, CDR2 FQNNGV. After removal of 5 bases from V and 3 bases from J, the junction contained 11 bases not matched to a gene. CDR3 sequence: CASSRGKAGGYYGYTF. The CDR3 nucleotides are TGTGCCAGCAGCCGTGGGAAGGCAGGGGGCTACTATGGCTACACCTTC.

The V gene is TRBV20-1, the J gene TRBJ2-3, with D tentatively TRBD2 (6 bases). Trimming cost V 6 bases and J 5 bases, with 15 bases left between them. The CDR3 has 13 residues. CDR1 DFQATT and CDR2 SNEGSKA come from the germline V gene (reference sequence). Here the CDR3 reads CSATPGVGDTQYF. In DNA, the CDR3 is TGCAGTGCCACCCCGGGGGTTGGAGATACGCAGTATTTT.

This clonotype was observed many times. CDR3: CAGLDRAGSPQHF. The CDR3 DNA reads as TGTGCCGGCCTAGACAGGGCAGGTTCGCCCCAGCATTTT. The V and J genes are TRBV2 and TRBJ1-5; 7 bases fit TRBD1. CDR3 length equals 13 residues. Germline CDR1 reads SNHLY; CDR2 reads FYNNEI. J lost 9 bases, V lost 11 bases, and 13 bases had no gene match.

The chain links TRBV7-9 to TRBJ1-6; D is ambiguous. The CDR3 spans 13 residues. V shed 0 bases and J shed 10 bases, with 7 bases lying between them. Germline V lookup: CDR1 SEHNR, CDR2 FQNEAQ (reference sequence). The CDR3 DNA sequence: TGTGCCAGCAGCTTAGCCGGGGTCTCACCCCTCCACTTT. It is translated as CASSLAGVSPLHF.

The gene calls are TRBV4-1 and TRBJ2-1; D could derive from TRBD1 or TRBD2 (5 bases each). CDR3 size: 15 residues. Germline lookup yields CDR1 MGHRA and CDR2 YSYEKL. Between the trimmed V and J ends, which lost 0 bases and 10 bases, there was a span of 16 bases. CDR3: CASSQELQVGGEQFF. The CDR3 nucleotides are TGCGCCAGCAGCCAAGAATTACAGGTAGGAGGCGAGCAGTTCTTC.

A word on this clonotype: A junction end diverges from the germline sequence, so it may reflect a read error. The chain employs TRBV11-1 and TRBJ2-7, with D possibly matching TRBD2 (6 bases). Germline V gene data show CDR1 as SGHAT and CDR2 as FQDESV (reference sequence). The CDR3 runs 12 residues. CDR3 loop: CASSHPAGIQHF. CDR3 nucleotide sequence: TGTGCCAGCAGCCACCCGGCGGGAATTCAACACTTC.